The T cell receptor beta chain under discussion was sequenced for a study of identical twins. The sample holds a few counts of this clonotype. Its target is not known. General observations from the study: Among out-of-frame alpha sequences shared by twins, low generation probability occurred in excess.

Each CDR3 protein is one row after TCRdb ran MiXCR on the 5' RACE reads. The table lists hundreds of thousands of distinct CDR3 sequences, roughly 8% of them singletons, with approximately 0.94% in the top ten. Looked up from germline, CDR1 is SGDLS and CDR2 is YYNGEE. The CDR3 runs 11 residues. V dropped 3 bases and J dropped 10 bases, with 9 bases sitting between them. This sample was shared with a second study, whose subject was yellow fever vaccine responses in identical twins.

The sequenced material came from PBMCs. The clonotype was recovered from a woman under 30 in good health. This rearrangement joins TRBV9 to TRBJ2-3; maybe TRBD2 (5 bases). CDR3 bases: TGTGCCAGCAGCGCACTAGTGGCGCAGTATTTT. Protein product: CASSALVAQYF. Supplemented by reference TRBV9 and TRBJ2-3, the full variable domain reads DSGVTQTPKHLITATGQRVTLRCSPRSGDLSVYWYQQSLDQGLQFLIQYYNGEERAKGNILERFSAQQFPDLHSELNLSSLELGDSALYFCASSALVAQYFGPGTRLTVL.